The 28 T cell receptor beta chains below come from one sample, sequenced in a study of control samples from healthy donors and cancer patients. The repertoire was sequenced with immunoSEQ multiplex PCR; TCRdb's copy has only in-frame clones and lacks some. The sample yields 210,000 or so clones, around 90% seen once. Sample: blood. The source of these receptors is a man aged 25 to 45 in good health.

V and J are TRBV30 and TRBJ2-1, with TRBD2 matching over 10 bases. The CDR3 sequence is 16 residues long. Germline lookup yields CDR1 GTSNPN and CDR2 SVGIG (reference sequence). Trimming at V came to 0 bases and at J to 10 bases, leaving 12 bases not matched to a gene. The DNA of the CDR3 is TGTGCCTGGAGTGTTTTGGAACTAGCGGGGTCCTGGGAGCAGTTCTTC. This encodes CAWSVLELAGSWEQFF.

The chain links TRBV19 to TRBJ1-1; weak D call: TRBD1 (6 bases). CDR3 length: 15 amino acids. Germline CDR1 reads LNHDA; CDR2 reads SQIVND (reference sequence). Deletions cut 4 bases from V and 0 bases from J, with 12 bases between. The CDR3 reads CASSTQDRMNTEAFF. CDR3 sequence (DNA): TGTGCCAGTAGTACGCAGGACAGAATGAACACTGAAGCTTTCTTT.

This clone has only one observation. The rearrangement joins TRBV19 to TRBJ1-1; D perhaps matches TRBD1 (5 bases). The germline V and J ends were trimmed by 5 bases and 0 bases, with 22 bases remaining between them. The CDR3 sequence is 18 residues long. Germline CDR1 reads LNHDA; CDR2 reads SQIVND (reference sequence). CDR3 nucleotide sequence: TGTGCCAGTAGTCCCCGAGCGGGGCTATCCCAAATGAACACTGAAGCTTTCTTT. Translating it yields CASSPRAGLSQMNTEAFF.

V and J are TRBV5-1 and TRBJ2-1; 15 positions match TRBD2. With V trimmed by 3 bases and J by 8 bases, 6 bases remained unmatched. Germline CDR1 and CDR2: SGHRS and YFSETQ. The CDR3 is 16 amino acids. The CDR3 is CASSWGLAGGADEQFF. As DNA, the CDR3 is TGCGCCAGCAGCTGGGGACTAGCGGGGGGCGCGGATGAGCAGTTCTTC. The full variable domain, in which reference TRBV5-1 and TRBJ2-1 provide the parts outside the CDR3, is KAGVTQTPRYLIKTRGQQVTLSCSPISGHRSVSWYQQTPGQGLQFLFEYFSETQRNKGNFPGRFSGRQFSNSRSEMNVSTLELGDSALYLCASSWGLAGGADEQFFGPGTRLTVL.

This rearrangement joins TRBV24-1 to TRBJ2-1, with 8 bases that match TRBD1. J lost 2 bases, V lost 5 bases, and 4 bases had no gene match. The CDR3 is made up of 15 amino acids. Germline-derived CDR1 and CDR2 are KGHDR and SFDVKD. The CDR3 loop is CATSGSGGTYNEQFF. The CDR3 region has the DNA TGTGCCACCAGTGGTTCAGGGGGCACCTACAATGAGCAGTTCTTC.

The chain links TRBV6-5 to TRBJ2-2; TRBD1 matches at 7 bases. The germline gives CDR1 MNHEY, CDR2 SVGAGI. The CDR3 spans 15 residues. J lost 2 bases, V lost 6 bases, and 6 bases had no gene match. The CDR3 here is CASRDWDRNTGELFF. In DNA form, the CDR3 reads TGTGCCAGCAGGGACTGGGACAGAAACACCGGGGAGCTGTTTTTT.

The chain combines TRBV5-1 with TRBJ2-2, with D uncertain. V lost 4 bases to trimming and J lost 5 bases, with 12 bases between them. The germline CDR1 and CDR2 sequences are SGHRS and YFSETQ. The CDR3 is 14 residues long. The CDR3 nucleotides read TGCGCCAGCAGCGGCAGCGCTTGGACCGGGGAGCTGTTTTTT. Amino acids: CASSGSAWTGELFF. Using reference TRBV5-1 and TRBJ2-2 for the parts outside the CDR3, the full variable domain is KAGVTQTPRYLIKTRGQQVTLSCSPISGHRSVSWYQQTPGQGLQFLFEYFSETQRNKGNFPGRFSGRQFSNSRSEMNVSTLELGDSALYLCASSGSAWTGELFFGEGSRLTVL.

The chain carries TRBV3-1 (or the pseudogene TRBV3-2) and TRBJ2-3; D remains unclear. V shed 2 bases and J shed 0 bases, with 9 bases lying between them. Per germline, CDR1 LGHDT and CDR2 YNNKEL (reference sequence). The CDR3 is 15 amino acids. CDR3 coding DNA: TGTGCCAGCAGCCAAATCGTGGGTAGCACAGATACGCAGTATTTT. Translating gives CASSQIVGSTDTQYF.

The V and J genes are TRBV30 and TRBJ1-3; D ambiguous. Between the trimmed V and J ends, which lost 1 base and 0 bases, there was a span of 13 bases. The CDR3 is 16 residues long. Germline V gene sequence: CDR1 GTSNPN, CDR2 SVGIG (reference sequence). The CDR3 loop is CAWSGGQSYSGNTIYF. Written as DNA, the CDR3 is TGTGCCTGGAGTGGAGGTCAGAGTTACTCTGGAAACACCATATATTTT.

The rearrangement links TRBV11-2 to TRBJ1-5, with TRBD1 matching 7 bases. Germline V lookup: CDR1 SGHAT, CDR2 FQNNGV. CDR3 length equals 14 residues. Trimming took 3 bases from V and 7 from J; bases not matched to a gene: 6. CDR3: CASSLAGQSQPQHF. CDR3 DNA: TGTGCCAGCAGCTTGGCGGGACAGTCCCAGCCCCAGCATTTT.

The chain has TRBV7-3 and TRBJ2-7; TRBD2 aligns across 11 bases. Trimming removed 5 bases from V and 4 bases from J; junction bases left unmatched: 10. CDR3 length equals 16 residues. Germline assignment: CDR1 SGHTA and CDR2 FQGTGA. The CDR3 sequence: CASSPRTSGGPYEQYF. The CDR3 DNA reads TGTGCCAGCAGCCCCCGTACTAGCGGGGGACCATACGAGCAGTACTTC.

CDR3 sequence (DNA): TGCAGCGTTGAAGATCGGGCAGGATCCAGCTATGGCTACACCTTC. Its translation: CSVEDRAGSSYGYTF. The chain carries TRBV29-1 and TRBJ1-2; D gene unclear. The CDR3 consists of 15 residues. Germline V gene lookup returns CDR1 SQVTM and CDR2 ANQGSEA. V shed 0 bases and J shed 4 bases, with 15 bases lying between them.

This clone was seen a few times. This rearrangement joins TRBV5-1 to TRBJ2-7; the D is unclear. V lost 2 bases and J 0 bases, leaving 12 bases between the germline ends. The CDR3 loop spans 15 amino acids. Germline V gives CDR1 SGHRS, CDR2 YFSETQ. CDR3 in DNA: TGCGCCAGCAGCTTCCTGTTGCCCAGCTCCTACGAGCAGTACTTC. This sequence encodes CASSFLLPSSYEQYF.

For the CDR3, the DNA is TGCGCCAGCAGCAGAAAGACTAGCGCCGAGGGGGATACGCAGTATTTT. It specifies CASSRKTSAEGDTQYF. The V gene is TRBV4-1, the J gene TRBJ2-3; 8 bases map to TRBD2. V lost 5 bases and J lost 6; bases outside the gene matches: 13. The CDR3 sequence is 16 residues long. CDR1 MGHRA and CDR2 YSYEKL come from the germline V gene.

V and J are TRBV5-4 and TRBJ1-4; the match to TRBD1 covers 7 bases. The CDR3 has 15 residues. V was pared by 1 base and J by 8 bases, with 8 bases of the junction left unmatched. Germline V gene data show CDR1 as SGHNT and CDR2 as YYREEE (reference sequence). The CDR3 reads CASSLRTGHEEKLFF. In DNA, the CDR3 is TGTGCCAGCAGCTTGCGGACAGGTCACGAGGAAAAACTGTTTTTT.

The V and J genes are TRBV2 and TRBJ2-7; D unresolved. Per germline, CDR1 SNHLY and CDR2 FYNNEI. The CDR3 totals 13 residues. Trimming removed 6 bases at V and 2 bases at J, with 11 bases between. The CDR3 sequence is CASRANSAYEQYF. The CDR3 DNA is TGTGCCAGCAGGGCTAACTCCGCCTACGAGCAGTACTTC.

The chain's CDR3 is CSAYGDRGDATNEKLFF. The CDR3 region has the DNA TGCAGCGCCTACGGGGACAGGGGGGATGCAACTAATGAAAAACTGTTTTTT. The chain has TRBV29-1 and TRBJ1-4, with 11 bases matching TRBD1. The ends lost 7 bases at V and 0 bases at J; junction bases unmatched: 10. This CDR3 is built from 17 residues. Germline CDR1 reads SQVTM; CDR2 reads ANQGSEA.

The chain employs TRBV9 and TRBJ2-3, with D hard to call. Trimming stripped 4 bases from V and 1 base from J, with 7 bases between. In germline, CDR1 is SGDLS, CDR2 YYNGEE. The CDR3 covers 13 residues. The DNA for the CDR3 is TGTGCCAGCAGCCCCGCTGGCACAGATACGCAGTATTTT. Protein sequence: CASSPAGTDTQYF.

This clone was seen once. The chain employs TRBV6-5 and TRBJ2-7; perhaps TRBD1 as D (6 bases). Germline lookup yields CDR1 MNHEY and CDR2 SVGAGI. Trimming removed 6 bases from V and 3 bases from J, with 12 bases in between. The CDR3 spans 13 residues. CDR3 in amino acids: CASSDRDNYEQYF. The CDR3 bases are TGTGCCAGCAGCGACCGGGACAACTACGAGCAGTACTTC.

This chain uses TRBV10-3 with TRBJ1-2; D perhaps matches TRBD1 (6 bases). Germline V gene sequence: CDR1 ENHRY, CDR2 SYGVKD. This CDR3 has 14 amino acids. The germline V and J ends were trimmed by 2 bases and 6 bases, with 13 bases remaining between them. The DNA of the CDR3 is TGTGCCATCAGTGAGCTAACAGGGATCCATGGCTACACCTTC. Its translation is CAISELTGIHGYTF.

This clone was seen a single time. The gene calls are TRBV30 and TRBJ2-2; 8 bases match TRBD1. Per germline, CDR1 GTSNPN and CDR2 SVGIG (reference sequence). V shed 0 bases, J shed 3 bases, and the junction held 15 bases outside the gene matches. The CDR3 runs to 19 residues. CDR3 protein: CAWSVLRDRRLIYTGELFF. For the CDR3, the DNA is TGTGCCTGGAGTGTACTGCGGGACAGGCGACTCATTTACACCGGGGAGCTGTTTTTT.

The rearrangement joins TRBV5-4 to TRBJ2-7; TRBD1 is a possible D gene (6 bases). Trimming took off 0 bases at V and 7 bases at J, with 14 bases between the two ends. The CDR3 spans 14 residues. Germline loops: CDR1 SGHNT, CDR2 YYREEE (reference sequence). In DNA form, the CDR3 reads TGTGCCAGCAGCTTGGACGTAGGGGGAAGAGAGCAGTACTTC. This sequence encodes CASSLDVGGREQYF. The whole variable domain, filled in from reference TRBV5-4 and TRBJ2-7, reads ETGVTQSPTHLIKTRGQQVTLRCSSQSGHNTVSWYQQALGQGPQFIFQYYREEENGRGNFPPRFSGLQFPNYSSELNVNALELDDSALYLCASSLDVGGREQYFGPGTRLTVT.

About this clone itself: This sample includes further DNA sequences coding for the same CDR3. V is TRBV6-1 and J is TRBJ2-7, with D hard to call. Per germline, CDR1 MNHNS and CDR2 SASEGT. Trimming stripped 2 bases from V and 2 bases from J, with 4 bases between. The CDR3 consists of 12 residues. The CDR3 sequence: CASSERTYEQYF. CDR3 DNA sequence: TGTGCCAGCAGTGAACGGACCTACGAGCAGTACTTC.

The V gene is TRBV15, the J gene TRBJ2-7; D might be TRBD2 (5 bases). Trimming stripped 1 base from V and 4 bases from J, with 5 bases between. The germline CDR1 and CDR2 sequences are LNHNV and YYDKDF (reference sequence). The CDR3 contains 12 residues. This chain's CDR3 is CATSRGGYEQYF. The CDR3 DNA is TGTGCCACCAGCAGAGGAGGGTACGAGCAGTACTTC.

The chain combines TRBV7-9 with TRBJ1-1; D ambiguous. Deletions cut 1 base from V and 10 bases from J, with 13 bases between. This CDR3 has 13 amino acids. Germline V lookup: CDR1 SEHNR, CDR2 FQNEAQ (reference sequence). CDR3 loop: CASSLVGRARAFF. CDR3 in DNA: TGTGCCAGCAGCTTAGTGGGAAGGGCACGAGCTTTCTTT.

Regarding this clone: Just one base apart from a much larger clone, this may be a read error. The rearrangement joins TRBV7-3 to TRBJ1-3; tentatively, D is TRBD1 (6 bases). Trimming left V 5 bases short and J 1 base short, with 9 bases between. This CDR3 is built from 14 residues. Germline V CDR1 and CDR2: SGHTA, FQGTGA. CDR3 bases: TGTGCCAGCAGCCTAGGGACATCTGGAAACACCATATATTTT. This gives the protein CASSLGTSGNTIYF.

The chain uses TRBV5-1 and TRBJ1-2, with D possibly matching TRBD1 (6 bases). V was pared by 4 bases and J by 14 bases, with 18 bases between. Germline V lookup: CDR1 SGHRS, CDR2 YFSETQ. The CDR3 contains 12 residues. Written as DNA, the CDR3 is TGCGCCAGCAGCGGAGATAACAGGGTTTCTACCTTC. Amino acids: CASSGDNRVSTF.

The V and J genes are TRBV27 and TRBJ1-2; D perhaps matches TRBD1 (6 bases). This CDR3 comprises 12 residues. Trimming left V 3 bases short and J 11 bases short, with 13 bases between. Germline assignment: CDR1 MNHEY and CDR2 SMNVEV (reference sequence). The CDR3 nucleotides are TGTGCCAGCAGTTTGGGTGGCACAGGGTACACCTTC. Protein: CASSLGGTGYTF.